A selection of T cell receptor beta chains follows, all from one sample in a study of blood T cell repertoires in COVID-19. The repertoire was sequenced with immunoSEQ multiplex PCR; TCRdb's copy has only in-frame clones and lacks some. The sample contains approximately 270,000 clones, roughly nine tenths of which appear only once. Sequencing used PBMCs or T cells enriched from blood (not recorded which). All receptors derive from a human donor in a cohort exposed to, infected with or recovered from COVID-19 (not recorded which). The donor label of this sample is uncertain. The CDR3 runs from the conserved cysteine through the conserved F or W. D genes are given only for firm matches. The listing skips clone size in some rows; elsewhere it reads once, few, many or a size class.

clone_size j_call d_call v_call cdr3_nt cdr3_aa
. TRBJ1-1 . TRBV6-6 TGTGCCTGTGGGGGCAGATTCAACACTGAAGCTTTCTTT CACGGRFNTEAFF
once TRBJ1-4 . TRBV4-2 TGTGCCAGCAGCGACCACCCAGGGGACCCAACTAATGAAAAACTGTTTTTT CASSDHPGDPTNEKLFF
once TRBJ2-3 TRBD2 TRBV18 TGTGCCAGCTCGGCGCCGGGACTAGCGGGGAGCACAGATACGCAGTATTTT CASSAPGLAGSTDTQYF
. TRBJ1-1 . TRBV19 TGTGCCAGTAGTGTTGACAGGAATTCCATGAACACTGAAGCTTTCTTT CASSVDRNSMNTEAFF
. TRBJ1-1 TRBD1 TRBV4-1 TGCGCCAGCAGCCGATCGACAGGGGATACTGAAGCTTTCTTT CASSRSTGDTEAFF
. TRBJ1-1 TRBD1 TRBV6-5 TGTGCCAGCAGTTACGGGACAGGGGAAGCTTTCTTT CASSYGTGEAFF
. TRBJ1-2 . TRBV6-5 TGTGCCAGCAGTTCCCAGGGATTCTATGGCTACACCTTC CASSSQGFYGYTF
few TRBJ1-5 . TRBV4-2 TGTGCCAGCAGCCAGTTTCAGGGGTCGGATCAGCCCCAGCATTTT CASSQFQGSDQPQHF
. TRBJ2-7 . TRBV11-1 TGTGCCAGCAGCTTCTCCGGGACTTTCCGCTACGAGCAGTACTTC CASSFSGTFRYEQYF
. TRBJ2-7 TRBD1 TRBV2 TGTGCCAGTAATCGGGACAGGGGACCCTACGAGCAGTACTTC CASNRDRGPYEQYF
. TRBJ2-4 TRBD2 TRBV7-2 TGTGCCAGCAGCCTCCAAGCGGGGTATGACATTCAGTACTTC CASSLQAGYDIQYF
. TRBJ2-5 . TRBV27 TGTGCCAGCAGCCGAAGTGGGGGGCCAAAAGGGACAGCCACAGAGACCCAGTACTTC CASSRSGGPKGTATETQYF
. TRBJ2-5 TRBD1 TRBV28 TGTGCCAGCAGCCTGGTCTTTGGGACAGGGCAAGTACAAGAGACCCAGTACTTC CASSLVFGTGQVQETQYF
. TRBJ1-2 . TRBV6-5 TGTGCCAGCAGTTTGGACATCTCGGATGGCTACACCTTC CASSLDISDGYTF
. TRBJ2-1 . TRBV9 TGTGCCAGCAGCCTTCAGGTCAGTAACAATGAGCAGTTCTTC CASSLQVSNNEQFF
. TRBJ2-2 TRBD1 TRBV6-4 TGTGCCAGCATTCGACAGGGGAGAGCCGGGGAGCTGTTTTTT CASIRQGRAGELFF
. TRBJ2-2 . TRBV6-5 TGTGCCAGCAGAAGGGGAACCGGGGAGCTGTTTTTT CASRRGTGELFF
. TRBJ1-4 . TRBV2 TGTGCCAGCAGTGGGGAGAGAAAACTGTTTTTT CASSGERKLFF
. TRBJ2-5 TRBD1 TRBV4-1 TGCGCCAGCAGCGCCGGGACAGTATTACAAGAGACCCAGTACTTC CASSAGTVLQETQYF
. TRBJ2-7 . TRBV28 TGTGCCAGCGGGCGACAGGACTACGAGCAGTACTTC CASGRQDYEQYF
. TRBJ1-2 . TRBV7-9 TGTGCCAGCAGCTTAGAGGGCAGAGAGGGTGGCTACACCTTC CASSLEGREGGYTF
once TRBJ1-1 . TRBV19 TGTGCCAGTAGTATAGGGGGCAAGAACACTGAAGCTTTCTTT CASSIGGKNTEAFF
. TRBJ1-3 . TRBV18 TGTGCCAGCTCACCACCGATCCAGGGCGGAAACACCATATATTTT CASSPPIQGGNTIYF
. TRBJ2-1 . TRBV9 TGTGCCAGCAGCGTAGGCTCGTCTAGCTCGGAGCAGTTCTTC CASSVGSSSSEQFF
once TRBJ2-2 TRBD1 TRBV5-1 TGCGCCAGCAGCCTAATTGGGACAGGTGGTAACACCGGGGAGCTGTTTTTT CASSLIGTGGNTGELFF
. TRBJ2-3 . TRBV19 TGTGCCACCTCCATCCCGGTCACAGATACGCAGTATTTT CATSIPVTDTQYF